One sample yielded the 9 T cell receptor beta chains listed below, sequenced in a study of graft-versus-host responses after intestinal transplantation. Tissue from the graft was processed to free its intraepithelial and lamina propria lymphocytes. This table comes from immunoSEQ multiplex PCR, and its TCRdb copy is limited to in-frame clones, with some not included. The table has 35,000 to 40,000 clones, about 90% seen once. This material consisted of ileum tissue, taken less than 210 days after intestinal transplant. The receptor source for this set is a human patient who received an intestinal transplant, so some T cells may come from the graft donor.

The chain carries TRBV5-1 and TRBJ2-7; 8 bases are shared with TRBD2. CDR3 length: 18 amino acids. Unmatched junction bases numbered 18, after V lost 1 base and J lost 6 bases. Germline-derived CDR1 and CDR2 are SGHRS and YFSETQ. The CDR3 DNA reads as TGCGCCAGCAGCTTGATAATCCTGCGGGAGGTCTCTCTCAGCGAGCAGTACTTC. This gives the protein CASSLIILREVSLSEQYF.

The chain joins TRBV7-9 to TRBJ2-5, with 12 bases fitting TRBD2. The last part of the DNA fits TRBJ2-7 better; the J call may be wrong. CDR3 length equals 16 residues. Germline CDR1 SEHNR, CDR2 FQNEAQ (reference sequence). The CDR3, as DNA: TGTGCCAGCAGCTTAACACTAGCGGGAGGTCCCTACGAGCAGTACTTC. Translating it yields CASSLTLAGGPYEQYF.

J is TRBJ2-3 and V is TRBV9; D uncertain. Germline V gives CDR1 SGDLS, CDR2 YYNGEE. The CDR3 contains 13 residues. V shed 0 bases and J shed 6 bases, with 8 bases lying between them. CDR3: CASSVDTVDTQYF. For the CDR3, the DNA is TGTGCCAGCAGCGTAGATACAGTGGATACGCAGTATTTT.

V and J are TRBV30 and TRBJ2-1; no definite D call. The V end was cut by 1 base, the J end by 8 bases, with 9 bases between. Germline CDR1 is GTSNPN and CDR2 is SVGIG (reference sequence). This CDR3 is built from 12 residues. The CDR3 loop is CAWSGDRDEQFF. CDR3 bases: TGTGCCTGGAGTGGGGATCGCGATGAGCAGTTCTTC.

The DNA for the CDR3 is TGTGCCAGTAGGGACAGCTACAATGAGCAGTTCTTC. Amino acid sequence: CASRDSYNEQFF. The V gene is TRBV19, the J gene TRBJ2-1, with D maybe TRBD1 (6 bases). V was shortened by 6 bases and J by 3 bases, with 6 bases between the two germline ends. The CDR3 is 12 residues long. CDR1 LNHDA and CDR2 SQIVND come from the germline V gene (reference sequence).

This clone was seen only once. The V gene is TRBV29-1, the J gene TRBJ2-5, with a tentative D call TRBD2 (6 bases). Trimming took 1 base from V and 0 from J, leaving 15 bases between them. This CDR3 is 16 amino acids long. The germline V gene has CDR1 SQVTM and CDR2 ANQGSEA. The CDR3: CSVEGGGSGYQETQYF. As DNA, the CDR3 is TGCAGCGTTGAAGGGGGAGGTTCTGGGTACCAAGAGACCCAGTACTTC.

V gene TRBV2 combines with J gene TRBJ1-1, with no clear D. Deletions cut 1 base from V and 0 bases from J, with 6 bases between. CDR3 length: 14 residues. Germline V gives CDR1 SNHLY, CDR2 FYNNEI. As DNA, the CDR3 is TGTGCCAGCAGTGAAGGCAGGCTGAACACTGAAGCTTTCTTT. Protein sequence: CASSEGRLNTEAFF. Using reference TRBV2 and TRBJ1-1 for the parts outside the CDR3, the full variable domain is EPEVTQTPSHQVTQMGQEVILRCVPISNHLYFYWYRQILGQKVEFLVSFYNNEISEKSEIFDDQFSVERPDGSNFTLKIRSTKLEDSAMYFCASSEGRLNTEAFFGQGTRLTVV.

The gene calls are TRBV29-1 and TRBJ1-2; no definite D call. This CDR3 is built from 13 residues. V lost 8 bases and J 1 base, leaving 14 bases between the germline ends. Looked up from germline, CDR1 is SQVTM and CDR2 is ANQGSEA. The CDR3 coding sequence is TGCAGCTCTACCGAGGGTCTTAACTATGGCTACACCTTC. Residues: CSSTEGLNYGYTF.

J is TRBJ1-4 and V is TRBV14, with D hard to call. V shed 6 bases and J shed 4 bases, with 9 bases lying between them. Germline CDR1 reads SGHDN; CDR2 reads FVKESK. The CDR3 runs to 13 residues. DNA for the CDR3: TGTGCCAGCAGGGACTCGCTTAATGAAAAACTGTTTTTT. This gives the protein CASRDSLNEKLFF.